The subject of this entry is one TCR beta chain. This entry belongs to a study of Ad26.COV2.S vaccination and SARS-CoV-2 variants. Study-level information: As a participant in COV1001, the donor was in the Ad26.COV2.S trial arm. The vaccine Ad26.COV2.S was put into the muscle once, or twice with 56 days between.

This CDR3 has 14 amino acids. V gave up 2 bases and J gave up 6 bases, with 14 bases separating them. CDR1 is MNHEY and CDR2 is SMNVEV in the germline V gene (reference sequence). Treatment: 15 to 20 received Ad26.COV2.S at low or high dose, single or two shots; roughly 5 received placebo; per-sample allocation not given. Samples analyzed were those drawn on day 63 after the first vaccine or placebo injection. Here immunoSEQ multiplex PCR was the method, and the copy in TCRdb shows in-frame clones only, minus some. The repertoire holds about 350,000 clones, with approximately 90% as singletons. This receptor was taken from a person aged 18 to 65 who received the Ad26.COV2.S COVID-19 vaccine or a placebo. The source material was peripheral blood, sampled in a trial of Ad26.COV2.S vaccine versus placebo. This chain connects TRBV27 to TRBJ2-7; tentatively, D is TRBD2 (6 bases). CDR3 nucleotides: TGTGCCAGCAGTTTAGTAAGTGCCGGGGGCGAGCAGTACTTC. This gives the protein CASSLVSAGGEQYF.